The clone carrying this T cell receptor (beta chain) appeared a single time. The sample originates from a study of blood T cell repertoires in COVID-19. Study-level background: The analysed material was cDNA or gDNA that came from T cells, B-cell-depleted T cells, or PBMCs.

After removal of 3 bases from V and 3 bases from J, the junction contained 6 bases not matched to a gene. Germline V CDR1 and CDR2: SGHRS, YFSETQ. This CDR3 is 14 amino acids long. Per the original methods: Amplification of reference gene primers was used by the study to estimate nucleated cell counts. The method was immunoSEQ multiplex PCR; TCRdb's version includes in-frame clones alone and lacks a portion of them. V and J calls and clone size are those listed in that table; D and trimming were worked out from the DNA. The table shows about 150,000 clones, with approximately 86% occurring only once.

This clonotype was sampled from a man in his sixties with COVID-19, enrolled during active disease. The chain uses TRBV5-1 and TRBJ2-7, with 7 bases lining up with TRBD1. The sample consisted of peripheral blood. The CDR3 is CASSSGQEHYEQYF. The CDR3 DNA reads as TGCGCCAGCAGCTCCGGACAGGAGCACTACGAGCAGTACTTC.